This TCR beta chain comes out of a study of blood T cell repertoires in COVID-19. TCRdb keeps only in-frame clones here, not all; method: immunoSEQ multiplex PCR. This sample has some 210,000 clones, with roughly 90% found just once. CDR3 size: 18 residues. Losses at the gene ends were 6 bases for V and 0 bases for J; bases not matched to a gene: 13. The germline CDR1 and CDR2 sequences are SGHVS and FNYEAQ. Sequencing was performed on peripheral blood. The receptor was isolated from a woman between 40 and 50 years old who had recovered from COVID-19. The chain joins TRBV7-6 to TRBJ2-2; TRBD2 aligns across 7 bases. This CDR3 reads CASRGSPVSGPNTGELFF. In nucleotides, the CDR3 is TGTGCCAGCAGAGGATCCCCGGTTAGCGGGCCGAACACCGGGGAGCTGTTTTTT.